Listed below are T cell receptor beta chains from one sample, sequenced in a study of CD8+CD57+ T cells in acquired aplastic anemia. Using its own MiXCR run on the reads, TCRdb lists one record per CDR3 protein. The sample consists of about 160,000 distinct CDR3 sequences, approximately 40% of them appearing once. The sample consisted of sorted CD4+, CD8+, or CD8+CD57+ T cells (not recorded which) from PBMCs. These receptors all come from a human donor in good health. Each CDR3 is given with its conserved first and last residue. The D gene is left open where the match is weak. For some rows the clone size is stated as once, few or many, or as a class when expanded; others skip it.

TRBV7-6	TRBJ2-7	-	-	CASSQRGDYEQYF	TGTGCCAGCAGCCAACGGGGAGACTACGAGCAGTACTTC
TRBV14	TRBJ2-6	many	-	CASSHVSRANVLTF	TGTGCCAGCAGCCATGTTTCCCGGGCCAACGTCCTGACTTTC
TRBV9	TRBJ2-7	many	TRBD1	CASSVDPGTGLYEQYF	TGTGCCAGCAGCGTAGACCCCGGGACAGGGCTGTACGAGCAGTACTTC
TRBV28	TRBJ2-2	-	TRBD1	CASRLDRVNTGELFF	TGTGCCAGCAGACTGGACAGGGTAAACACCGGGGAGCTGTTTTTT
TRBV19	TRBJ1-5	many	-	CASSEKNQPQHF	TGTGCCAGTAGCGAGAAGAATCAGCCCCAGCATTTT
TRBV5-6	TRBJ2-7	-	-	CASSLAIGPFSYEQYF	TGTGCCAGCAGCTTGGCGATAGGACCGTTCTCCTACGAGCAGTACTTC
TRBV7-8	TRBJ2-7	many	-	CASSVNRVGEQYF	TGTGCCAGCAGCGTAAACAGGGTTGGCGAGCAGTACTTC
TRBV20-1	TRBJ2-5	many	-	CSARDGRETQYF	TGCAGTGCTAGAGATGGGCGGGAGACCCAGTACTTC
TRBV6-1	TRBJ2-5	many	-	CASSGPIQETQYF	TGTGCCAGCTCGGGTCCAATCCAAGAGACCCAGTACTTC
TRBV3-1	TRBJ1-1	few	TRBD1	CASSQPTGGGNTEAFF	TGTGCCAGCAGCCAACCAACAGGGGGCGGGAACACTGAAGCTTTCTTT
TRBV18	TRBJ1-5	-	-	CASSTQGEQPQHF	TGTGCCAGCTCAACACAGGGTGAGCAGCCCCAGCATTTT
TRBV2	TRBJ2-7	few	TRBD1	CASRPGTDAYEQYF	TGTGCCAGCAGGCCCGGGACAGACGCCTACGAGCAGTACTTC
TRBV11-2	TRBJ2-6	-	-	CASSLRQASGANVLTF	TGTGCCAGCAGCCTAAGACAGGCCTCTGGGGCCAACGTCCTGACTTTC
TRBV4-3	TRBJ2-7	many	-	CASSQDPVTAISYEQYF	TGCGCCAGCAGCCAAGATCCAGTGACAGCGATCTCCTACGAGCAGTACTTC
TRBV24-1	TRBJ2-7	-	-	CATSDPCSYEQYF	TGTGCCACCAGTGATCCGTGCTCCTACGAGCAGTACTTC
TRBV24-1	TRBJ2-3	many	-	CATSDQGTTGDTQYF	TGTGCCACCAGTGACCAGGGGACAACGGGAGATACGCAGTATTTT
TRBV20-1	TRBJ2-3	many	TRBD2	CSARAPGRVSDTQYF	TGCAGTGCTAGAGCTCCCGGGAGGGTCTCAGATACGCAGTATTTT
TRBV7-8	TRBJ2-7	many	TRBD2	CASSRTRVTYEQYF	TGTGCCAGCAGCCGGACTAGGGTCACCTACGAGCAGTACTTC
TRBV24-1	TRBJ2-7	-	TRBD1	CATSDLWDRSREQYF	TGTGCCACCAGTGATTTATGGGACAGGTCACGCGAGCAGTACTTC
TRBV2	TRBJ2-3	-	TRBD2	CASSDTSGGTDTQYF	TGTGCCAGCAGTGATACTAGCGGGGGCACAGATACGCAGTATTTT
TRBV7-8	TRBJ2-7	many	-	CASSFDKVRYEQYF	TGTGCCAGCAGCTTTGACAAAGTGCGCTACGAGCAGTACTTC
TRBV2	TRBJ2-5	few	TRBD1	CASSTGGAETQYF	TGTGCCAGCAGCACAGGGGGCGCAGAGACCCAGTACTTC
TRBV24-1	TRBJ2-1	-	TRBD1	CATSDLVGQGYNEQFF	TGTGCCACCAGTGATTTAGTTGGACAGGGGTACAATGAGCAGTTCTTC
TRBV19	TRBJ2-3	-	-	CASTSQYPDTQYF	TGTGCCAGTACAAGCCAGTATCCAGATACGCAGTATTTT
TRBV20-1	TRBJ2-1	many	TRBD2	CSAAHTSAVEQFF	TGCAGTGCTGCCCACACTAGCGCGGTTGAGCAGTTCTTC
TRBV7-2	TRBJ2-5	-	TRBD2	CASSLGSGPYQETQYF	TGTGCCAGCAGCTTGGGTAGCGGGCCGTACCAAGAGACCCAGTACTTC
TRBV20-1	TRBJ2-3	many	TRBD2	CSSWTSGPTDTQYF	TGCAGCTCCTGGACTAGCGGCCCCACAGATACGCAGTATTTT
TRBV2	TRBJ1-1	-	-	CASSVWAAEAFF	TGTGCCAGCAGTGTGTGGGCAGCTGAAGCTTTCTTT
TRBV2	TRBJ1-2	many	-	CAGGGLNYGYTF	TGTGCCGGGGGGGGACTCAACTATGGCTACACCTTC
TRBV4-2	TRBJ2-3	many	TRBD1	CASSQDGTGTGVLTDTQYF	TGTGCCAGCAGCCAAGATGGGACCGGGACAGGGGTTCTGACAGATACGCAGTATTTT
TRBV5-6	TRBJ2-7	many	-	CASSLTREQYF	TGTGCCAGCAGCTTGACACGGGAGCAGTACTTC
TRBV7-8	TRBJ2-2	-	-	CASSLEEGYRELFF	TGTGCCAGCAGCTTAGAAGAGGGATACAGGGAGCTGTTTTTT
TRBV20-1	TRBJ2-1	many	TRBD1	CSANRGSYNEQFF	TGCAGTGCTAACAGGGGATCGTACAATGAGCAGTTCTTC
TRBV5-4	TRBJ2-3	many	TRBD2	CASSLLAGSQDTQYF	TGTGCCAGCAGCCTACTAGCGGGGTCACAAGATACGCAGTATTTT
TRBV5-8	TRBJ1-4	many	-	CASWYSGEKLFF	TGTGCCAGCTGGTACTCGGGTGAAAAACTGTTTTTT
TRBV7-2	TRBJ2-5	many	TRBD1	CASSSPGTAQETQYF	TGTGCCAGCAGCTCCCCCGGGACAGCACAAGAGACCCAGTACTTC
TRBV15	TRBJ1-2	-	-	CATSGRPNYGYTF	TGTGCCACCAGCGGAAGACCTAACTATGGCTACACCTTC
TRBV6-5	TRBJ1-5	-	-	CASRFIGQGNQPQHF	TGTGCCAGCCGTTTTATAGGGCAGGGCAATCAGCCCCAGCATTTT
TRBV19	TRBJ2-7	many	TRBD1	CASNWGQAASEQYF	TGTGCCAGTAATTGGGGACAGGCAGCGTCCGAGCAGTACTTC
TRBV10-3	TRBJ1-5	many	-	CAINGVDNQPQHF	TGTGCCATCAACGGGGTTGACAATCAGCCCCAGCATTTT
TRBV11-1	TRBJ1-5	many	-	CASSPLGGISNQPQHF	TGTGCCAGCAGCCCACTGGGGGGGATTAGCAATCAGCCCCAGCATTTT
TRBV4-1	TRBJ2-7	many	TRBD1	CASSQERTGGRHEQYF	TGCGCCAGCAGCCAAGAGCGGACAGGGGGCCGCCACGAGCAGTACTTC
TRBV10-3	TRBJ2-2	-	-	CASHPYSGAGIGELFF	TGTGCCTCTCACCCATATAGCGGTGCCGGAATCGGGGAGCTGTTTTTT
TRBV9	TRBJ1-5	once	TRBD1	CASSADRGEQPQHF	TGTGCCAGCAGCGCAGACAGGGGGGAACAGCCCCAGCATTTT
TRBV10-2	TRBJ2-3	many	-	CASTGPLPTDTQYF	TGCGCCAGCACCGGGCCCCTTCCCACAGATACGCAGTATTTT
TRBV20-1	TRBJ1-6	many	TRBD1	CSARADRGLWDSPLHF	TGCAGTGCTAGAGCGGACAGGGGGCTTTGGGATTCACCCCTCCACTTT
TRBV14	TRBJ1-2	-	-	CASSQVGSYGYTF	TGTGCCAGCAGCCAAGTAGGTAGCTATGGCTACACCTTC
TRBV29-1	TRBJ2-1	-	-	CSVEDGLVPEQFF	TGCAGCGTTGAAGATGGGCTAGTGCCTGAGCAGTTCTTC
TRBV5-4	TRBJ2-1	-	-	CASSFGGTGPYNERFF	TGTGCCAGCAGCTTTGGAGGTACAGGACCCTACAATGAGCGGTTCTTC
TRBV10-3	TRBJ2-3	once	-	CAISADQGIPDTQYF	TGTGCCATCAGTGCGGACCAGGGGATCCCAGATACGCAGTATTTT
TRBV5-8	TRBJ1-2	many	TRBD1	CASSLNPGTVDYGYTF	TGTGCCAGCAGCCTGAACCCCGGGACAGTCGACTATGGCTACACCTTC
TRBV19	TRBJ2-7	few	TRBD1	CASKRGTGGNYEQYF	TGTGCCAGTAAGAGGGGGACAGGGGGAAACTACGAGCAGTACTTC
TRBV19	TRBJ1-5	-	-	CASKPEGGNQPQHF	TGTGCCAGTAAGCCCGAGGGGGGCAATCAGCCCCAGCATTTT
TRBV2	TRBJ1-2	-	-	CASNPQSGDGYTF	TGTGCCAGCAACCCTCAATCAGGGGATGGCTACACCTTC